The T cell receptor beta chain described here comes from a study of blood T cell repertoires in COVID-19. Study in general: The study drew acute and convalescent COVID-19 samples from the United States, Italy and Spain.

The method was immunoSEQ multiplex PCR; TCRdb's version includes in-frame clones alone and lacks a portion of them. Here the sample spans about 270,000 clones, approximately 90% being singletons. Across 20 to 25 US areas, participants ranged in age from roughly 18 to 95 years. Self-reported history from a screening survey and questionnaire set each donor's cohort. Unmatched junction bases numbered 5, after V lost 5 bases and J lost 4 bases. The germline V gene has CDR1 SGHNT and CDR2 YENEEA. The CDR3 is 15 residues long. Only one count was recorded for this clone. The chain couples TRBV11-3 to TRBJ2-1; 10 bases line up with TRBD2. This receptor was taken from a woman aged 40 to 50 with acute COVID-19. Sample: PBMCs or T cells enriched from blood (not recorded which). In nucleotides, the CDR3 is TGTGCCAGCAGCCTAGGACTAGCGGATTACAATGAGCAGTTCTTC. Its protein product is CASSLGLADYNEQFF.